This TCR beta chain was identified during a study of T-cell reconstitution after alpha-beta-depleted transplantation in children. Overall study findings and caveats: From newly produced T cells came most of the T-cell counts and diversity one year after transplant.

This clonotype was counted at least ten times. The target antigen is unknown. Trimming left V 2 bases short and J 4 bases short, with 14 bases between. Germline V CDR1 and CDR2: LNHNV, YYDKDF (reference sequence). This CDR3 is 15 amino acids long. Molecular barcoding with unique molecular identifiers was used for the TCRbeta library. TCRdb called the PCR reads again in MiXCR, with one record for every CDR3 protein. Seen here are approximately 520,000 distinct CDR3 sequences, about an eighth observed once, and the top ten hold 14%. The V gene is TRBV15, the J gene TRBJ2-5, with D possibly matching TRBD2 (7 bases). The TCR originated in a female patient aged 2 to 10 who had a stem cell transplant for aplastic anemia, so the T cells may come from the graft donor. The material was PBMCs, mostly from graft donor cells, obtained 180 days after TCRalphabeta/CD19-depleted stem cell transplant. Here the CDR3 DNA reads TGTGCCACCAGCAGATACCAGGGGAGGGGAGAGACCCAGTACTTC. Its translation: CATSRYQGRGETQYF.